The 28 T cell receptor beta chains reported below all come from one sample, sequenced in a study of cytomegalovirus exposure and HLA in healthy donors. PCR was performed using 60 Vbeta and 13 Jbeta primers. This table comes from immunoSEQ multiplex PCR, and its TCRdb copy is limited to in-frame clones, with some not included. The sample carries about 120,000 clones, over 60% recorded once. The sample consisted of PBMCs. Receptor source: a man younger than 30 in good health and CMV-seropositive.

This clone was seen a handful of times. The rearrangement uses TRBV6-9 and TRBJ2-2; D unresolved. The CDR3 spans 10 residues. Germline lookup yields CDR1 MNHGY and CDR2 SVAAGI. Between the trimmed V and J ends, which lost 6 bases and 7 bases, there was a span of 3 bases. Here the CDR3 DNA reads TGTGCCAGCAGCCGCGGGGAGCTGTTTTTT. Translated, it gives CASSRGELFF.

This chain uses TRBV6-6 with TRBJ2-7, with 12 bases identical to TRBD2. Trimming took 6 bases from V and 6 from J; bases not matched to a gene: 12. Germline V CDR1 and CDR2: MNHNY, SVGAGI (reference sequence). This CDR3 has 16 residues. The CDR3 here is CASSRTSGDPTPEQYF. DNA of the CDR3: TGTGCCAGCAGCCGGACTAGCGGGGATCCCACTCCCGAGCAGTACTTC.

V usage is TRBV5-1 and J usage is TRBJ2-3, with D possibly being TRBD2 (7 bases). The V end lost 5 bases, the J end lost 1 base, and 17 bases lay between the germline ends. From germline, CDR1 is SGHRS and CDR2 YFSETQ. The CDR3 consists of 16 residues. The CDR3 loop reads CASRDLRGGRTDTQYF. The CDR3 DNA reads as TGCGCCAGCAGAGATTTGAGGGGGGGCCGCACAGATACGCAGTATTTT.

The J gene is TRBJ1-6, the V gene TRBV6-5; TRBD1 matches 7 bases. CDR1 is MNHEY, CDR2 SVGAGI, per germline. The CDR3 has 15 residues. V was pared by 4 bases and J by 3 bases, with 3 bases of the junction left unmatched. DNA of the CDR3: TGTGCCAGCAGTTTGTGGGACAGCTATAATTCACCCCTCCACTTT. Protein product: CASSLWDSYNSPLHF.

CDR3 nucleotides: TGTGCCAGCAGCTCCGGGACTAGCGGGGGATACCAGTACTTC. Protein: CASSSGTSGGYQYF. J is TRBJ2-5 and V is TRBV7-3; 14 bases map to TRBD2. The CDR3 is 14 residues long. Germline CDR1 is SGHTA and CDR2 is FQGTGA. The ends lost 4 bases at V and 10 bases at J; junction bases unmatched: 5. Based on the CDR3 plus reference TRBV7-3 and TRBJ2-5, the full variable domain is GAGVSQTPSNKVTEKGKYVELRCDPISGHTALYWYRQSLGQGPEFLIYFQGTGAADDSGLPNDRFFAVRPEGSVSTLKIQRTERGDSAVYLCASSSGTSGGYQYFGPGTRLLVL.

A word on this clone: Additional DNA sequences in this sample encode the identical CDR3. The rearrangement uses TRBV29-1 and TRBJ2-3; D unresolved. CDR3 length equals 15 residues. Germline CDR1 and CDR2: SQVTM and ANQGSEA. The ends were cut back, 6 bases at V and 1 base at J, with 17 bases in the middle. The CDR3 sequence is CSVDPTVHGTDTQYF. The CDR3 DNA sequence: TGCAGCGTAGATCCAACAGTACATGGCACAGATACGCAGTATTTT.

Note on this clone: Its ends do not fully match the called genes, so a read error is possible. V and J are TRBV6-5 and TRBJ1-2, with 9 bases matching TRBD1. The germline V gene has CDR1 MNHEY and CDR2 SVGAGI. The CDR3 covers 12 residues. CDR3 bases: TGTGCCAGCAGTACTGGGACAGGGACGTTCTCCTTC. This gives the protein CASSTGTGTFSF.

The CDR3 protein is CASRTGGPRTDTQYF. The CDR3 nucleotides read TGTGCCTCGAGAACGGGGGGACCCCGCACAGATACGCAGTATTTT. The rearrangement uses TRBV30 and TRBJ2-3, with 7 bases that match TRBD2. CDR1 and CDR2 (germline): GTSNPN, SVGIG (reference sequence). J lost 1 base, V lost 7 bases, and 11 bases had no gene match. The CDR3 sequence is 15 residues long. Looking up the rest from reference TRBV30 and TRBJ2-3 gives the full variable domain: SQTIHQWPATLVQPVGSPLSLECTVEGTSNPNLYWYRQAAGRGLQLLFYSVGIGQISSEVPQNLSASRPQDRQFILSSKKLLLSDSGFYLCASRTGGPRTDTQYFGPGTRLTVL.

The CDR3: CASSLRALNEKLFF. The CDR3 DNA reads TGCGCCAGCAGCTTACGAGCTCTTAATGAAAAACTGTTTTTT. The gene calls are TRBV5-1 and TRBJ1-4, with unresolved D. Looked up from germline, CDR1 is SGHRS and CDR2 is YFSETQ. V dropped 2 bases and J dropped 4 bases, with 9 bases sitting between them. The CDR3 runs 14 residues.

The rearrangement links TRBV10-2 to TRBJ2-1, with 12 bases that match TRBD1. Germline V gene data show CDR1 as WSHSY and CDR2 as SAAADI. V dropped 3 bases and J dropped 6; count of bases not matched to a gene: 9. The CDR3 contains 17 residues. In nucleotides, the CDR3 is TGCGCCAGCAGTGATTACCTCGGGACAGGGGGCTCCAATGAGCAGTTCTTC. Translation: CASSDYLGTGGSNEQFF.

The genes are TRBV27 and TRBJ2-7; 8 positions agree with TRBD1. CDR3 length: 16 residues. Germline V gives CDR1 MNHEY, CDR2 SMNVEV (reference sequence). The V segment lost 7 bases and the J segment 4 bases; nucleotides outside the gene matches: 15. The DNA of the CDR3 is TGTGCCAGCATCGGGGGCCAGGACAGGGTGTCGTACGAGCAGTACGTC. This translates into CASIGGQDRVSYEQYV.

The genes are TRBV7-2 and TRBJ2-7; TRBD2 might be the D (5 bases). Germline V lookup: CDR1 SGHTA, CDR2 FQGNSA. The V end lost 3 bases, the J end lost 3 bases, and 12 bases lay between the germline ends. The CDR3 consists of 14 residues. CDR3 DNA: TGTGCCAGCAGCTTCGTGGGCCGGGGCTACGAGCAGTACTTC. This sequence encodes CASSFVGRGYEQYF.

V gene TRBV6-5 combines with J gene TRBJ2-1; 7 bases line up with TRBD1. Germline CDR1 is MNHEY and CDR2 is SVGAGI. The CDR3 totals 15 residues. With V trimmed by 3 bases and J by 2 bases, 4 bases remained unmatched. The CDR3 loop is CASSYLGQTYNEQFF. CDR3 nucleotides: TGTGCCAGCAGTTATCTGGGACAGACCTACAATGAGCAGTTCTTC.

The chain links TRBV11-2 to TRBJ1-5; 7 positions match TRBD1. The trim removed 3 bases at V and 0 bases at J, leaving 2 bases unmatched. The CDR3 consists of 15 residues. Germline CDR1 is SGHAT and CDR2 is FQNNGV. The CDR3 coding sequence is TGTGCCAGCAGCTTCGACAGGGTTAGCAATCAGCCCCAGCATTTT. Amino acid sequence: CASSFDRVSNQPQHF.

CDR3 residues: CASSLGRGYGYTF. The CDR3 region has the DNA TGTGCCAGCAGCTTGGGACGCGGCTATGGCTACACCTTC. The rearrangement joins TRBV5-6 to TRBJ1-2, with D hard to call. CDR3 length equals 13 residues. Trimming shortened V by 0 bases and J by 4 bases, and 7 bases separated the two germline ends. Germline CDR1 and CDR2: SGHDT and YYEEEE.

The chain recombines TRBV4-1 with TRBJ1-2; 7 bases fit TRBD1. Per germline, CDR1 MGHRA and CDR2 YSYEKL. The CDR3 is 14 residues long. The J segment lost 6 bases and the V segment lost 4 bases, leaving 8 bases of the junction unmatched. CDR3 region: CASSRQTGTDGYTF. In DNA form, the CDR3 reads TGCGCCAGCAGCCGCCAGACAGGGACGGATGGCTACACCTTC.

This clone was found a few times. The V and J genes are TRBV7-9 and TRBJ2-5; D is possibly TRBD1 (8 bases). V dropped 4 bases and J dropped 1 base, with 16 bases sitting between them. Per germline, CDR1 SEHNR and CDR2 FQNEAQ (reference sequence). This CDR3 comprises 16 residues. CDR3 amino acids: CASSSNRGGGQETQYF. The CDR3 DNA reads as TGTGCCAGCAGCTCTAACAGGGGGGGTGGCCAAGAGACCCAGTACTTC.

The V and J genes are TRBV19 and TRBJ2-7; TRBD1 matches at 9 bases. J gave up 6 bases and V 5 bases, and 8 bases lay outside the gene matches. Germline assignment: CDR1 LNHDA and CDR2 SQIVND (reference sequence). The CDR3 is 14 amino acids. The CDR3 nucleotides read TGTGCCAGTAGTGTACAGGGGGCCCGGCGCGAGCAGTACTTC. Protein product: CASSVQGARREQYF.

The rearrangement links TRBV7-2 to TRBJ1-2; D unresolved. V was clipped by 5 bases and J by 6 bases, with 16 bases between them. The CDR3 is 14 amino acids. CDR1 is SGHTA and CDR2 is FQGNSA in the germline V gene. The CDR3 loop reads CASSPGFTVDGYTF. DNA for the CDR3: TGTGCCAGCAGCCCAGGATTCACCGTCGATGGCTACACCTTC.

This clone showed up just once. The chain uses TRBV19 and TRBJ2-2; TRBD1 might be the D (9 bases). The V gene's germline CDR1 is LNHDA and CDR2 SQIVND (reference sequence). This CDR3 spans 20 amino acids. V was trimmed by 6 bases and J by 1 base, leaving 27 bases between them. The CDR3 DNA follows: TGTGCCAGTAGCAGGGGCGGGGGGACAGGGAAAGATTGGAACACCGGGGAGCTGTTTTTT. Protein sequence: CASSRGGGTGKDWNTGELFF.

The rearrangement links TRBV7-9 to TRBJ1-3; D is ambiguous. The CDR3 length is 16 residues. The ends were cut back, 1 base at V and 5 bases at J, with 15 bases in the middle. The germline CDR1 and CDR2 sequences are SEHNR and FQNEAQ (reference sequence). CDR3 in DNA: TGTGCCAGCAGCTTAGGTCTTGACACCAGCCGAAACACCATATATTTT. Its translation: CASSLGLDTSRNTIYF.

This clone showed up just a few times. The rearrangement joins TRBV7-2 to TRBJ2-1; a weak D match, TRBD2 (6 bases). The CDR3 spans 16 residues. Trimming took 1 base from V and 7 from J, leaving 17 bases between them. CDR1 is SGHTA, CDR2 FQGNSA, per germline. The CDR3 protein is CASSLVAGRLGNEQFF. The DNA for the CDR3 is TGTGCCAGCAGCTTAGTCGCGGGACGTCTGGGAAATGAGCAGTTCTTC.

The chain combines TRBV5-4 with TRBJ2-7, with D perhaps TRBD1 (5 bases). V gave up 2 bases and J gave up 4 bases, with 16 bases separating them. The CDR3 length is 15 residues. CDR1 and CDR2 (germline): SGHNT, YYREEE (reference sequence). CDR3 amino acids: CASSLRLPGKYEQYF. DNA for the CDR3: TGTGCCAGCAGCTTAAGGTTGCCAGGGAAGTACGAGCAGTACTTC.

V usage is TRBV4-1 and J usage is TRBJ2-2; D might be TRBD2 (5 bases). V shed 1 base and J shed 4 bases, with 22 bases lying between them. Germline CDR1 MGHRA, CDR2 YSYEKL. There are 19 residues in the CDR3. The CDR3 protein is CASSQGAWMVPGITGELFF. As DNA, the CDR3 is TGCGCCAGCAGCCAAGGCGCCTGGATGGTACCGGGAATCACCGGGGAGCTGTTTTTT.

The chain recombines TRBV5-1 with TRBJ2-5, with D possibly TRBD1 on 8 matching bases. V was clipped by 1 base and J by 3 bases, with 13 bases between them. The CDR3 has 15 residues. The germline gives CDR1 SGHRS, CDR2 YFSETQ. CDR3 DNA sequence: TGCGCCAGCAGCTTGACAGGGGGGAGGGAAGAGACCCAGTACTTC. Its protein product is CASSLTGGREETQYF.

V gene TRBV5-6 combines with J gene TRBJ2-7; D is uncertain. Germline V CDR1 and CDR2: SGHDT, YYEEEE. This CDR3 contains 11 residues. Trimming shortened V by 4 bases and J by 5 bases, and 7 bases separated the two germline ends. The CDR3 region is CASSRLHEQYV. The CDR3, as DNA: TGTGCCAGCAGCCGACTTCACGAGCAGTACGTC.

In this sample, this clone turned up once. The rearrangement uses TRBV29-1 and TRBJ1-2, with a tentative D call TRBD1 (5 bases). The V gene lost 1 base and the J gene lost 0 bases, with 18 bases spanning the gap. This CDR3 region has 17 residues. CDR1 is SQVTM, CDR2 ANQGSEA, per germline. The CDR3 nucleotides read TGCAGCGTTGAAGCCCGGACAAGGGGATTCACTAACTATGGCTACACCTTC. It yields the protein CSVEARTRGFTNYGYTF.

The chain uses TRBV5-1 and TRBJ2-7, with a weak D call TRBD2 (5 bases). V shed 1 base and J shed 10 bases, with 18 bases lying between them. Germline V gives CDR1 SGHRS, CDR2 YFSETQ. The CDR3 has 14 residues. The CDR3 DNA is TGCGCCAGCAGCTTGACCTCCGGGCCCCGGGAACAGTACTTC. As protein: CASSLTSGPREQYF.